This T cell receptor beta chain emerged from a study of T cell responses to AZD1222 COVID-19 vaccine. Study-wide background: Combined were second doses at about 4 or about 12 weeks.

V lost 5 bases, J lost 4 bases, and 12 bases lay in between. CDR3 size: 14 residues. Germline CDR1 MNHEY, CDR2 SMNVEV (reference sequence). Some clones are missing from TCRdb's copy, which holds only in-frame ones; the method was immunoSEQ multiplex PCR. The sample carries 150,000 or so clones, around 90% recorded once. Study-wide results and caveats: Unmutated variant regions reportedly attract nearly half of all spike-specific TCRs. Among vaccine-associated CD4 TCRs, coverage spanned spike, with dominance at 160-218 and 743-854. Clonal diversity was possibly underestimated; the donors were predominantly white British and more often female.

A remark on this clone: The antigen remains unidentified.

Source: peripheral blood, taken on day 0 of AZD1222 vaccination. The genes are TRBV27 and TRBJ1-3; D uncertain. This sequence originates from an adult in good health. As DNA, the CDR3 is TGTGCCAGCAGTCACCTTGGAGGCGGAAACACCATATATTTT. It yields the protein CASSHLGGGNTIYF.